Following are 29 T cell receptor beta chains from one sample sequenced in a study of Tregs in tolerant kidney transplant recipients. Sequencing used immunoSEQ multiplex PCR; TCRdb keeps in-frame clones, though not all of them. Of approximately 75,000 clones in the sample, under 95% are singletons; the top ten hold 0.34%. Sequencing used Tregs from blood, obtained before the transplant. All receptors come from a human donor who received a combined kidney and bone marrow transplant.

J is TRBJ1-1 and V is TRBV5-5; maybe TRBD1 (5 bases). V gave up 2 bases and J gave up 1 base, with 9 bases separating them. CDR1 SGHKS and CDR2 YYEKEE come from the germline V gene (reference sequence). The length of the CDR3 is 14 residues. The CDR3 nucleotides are TGTGCCAGCAGCTTAGGACACCCGAACACTGAAGCTTTCTTT. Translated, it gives CASSLGHPNTEAFF.

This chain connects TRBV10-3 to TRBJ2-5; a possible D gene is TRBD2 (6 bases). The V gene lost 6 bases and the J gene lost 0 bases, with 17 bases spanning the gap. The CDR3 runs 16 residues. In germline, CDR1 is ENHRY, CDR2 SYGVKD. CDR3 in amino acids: CAISRAGTGYQETQYF. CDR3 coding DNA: TGTGCCATCAGCCGGGCCGGGACTGGGTACCAAGAGACCCAGTACTTC.

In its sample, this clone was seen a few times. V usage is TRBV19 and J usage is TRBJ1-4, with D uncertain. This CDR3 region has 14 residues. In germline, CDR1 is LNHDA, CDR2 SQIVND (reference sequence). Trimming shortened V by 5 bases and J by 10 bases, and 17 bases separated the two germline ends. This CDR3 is CASSSDSGGGKLFF. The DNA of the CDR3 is TGTGCCAGTAGTTCCGACTCGGGTGGTGGAAAACTGTTTTTT.

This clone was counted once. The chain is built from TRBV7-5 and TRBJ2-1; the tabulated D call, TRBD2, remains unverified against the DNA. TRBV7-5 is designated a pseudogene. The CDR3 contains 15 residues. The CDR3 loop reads CVRSLPWGGRTGKFF. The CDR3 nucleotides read TGTGTCAGAAGCTTACCGTGGGGCGGGAGGACGGGTAAATTCTTC.

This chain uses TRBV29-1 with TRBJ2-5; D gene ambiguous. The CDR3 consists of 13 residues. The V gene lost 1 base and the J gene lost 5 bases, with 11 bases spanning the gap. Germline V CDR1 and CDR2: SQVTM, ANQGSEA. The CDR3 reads CSVEVNPGETQYF. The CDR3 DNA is TGCAGCGTTGAAGTTAACCCTGGGGAGACCCAGTACTTC.

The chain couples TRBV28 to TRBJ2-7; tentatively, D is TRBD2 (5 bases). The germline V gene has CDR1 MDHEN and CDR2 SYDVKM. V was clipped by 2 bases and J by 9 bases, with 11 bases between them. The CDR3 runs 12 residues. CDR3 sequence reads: CASSLRGEAQYF. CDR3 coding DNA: TGTGCCAGCAGTTTACGGGGAGAGGCGCAGTACTTC.

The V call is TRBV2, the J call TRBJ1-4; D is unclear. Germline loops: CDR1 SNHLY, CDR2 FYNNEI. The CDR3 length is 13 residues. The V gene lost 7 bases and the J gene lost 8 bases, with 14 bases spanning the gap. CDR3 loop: CASNVALGEKLFF. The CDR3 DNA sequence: TGTGCCAGCAACGTGGCTCTGGGGGAAAAACTGTTTTTT.

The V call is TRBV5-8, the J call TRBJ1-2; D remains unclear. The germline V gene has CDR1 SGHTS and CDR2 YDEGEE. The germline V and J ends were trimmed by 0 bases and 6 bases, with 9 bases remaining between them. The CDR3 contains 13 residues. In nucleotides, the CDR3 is TGTGCCAGCAGCTTGGTCGGGTTGCATGGCTACACCTTC. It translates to CASSLVGLHGYTF.

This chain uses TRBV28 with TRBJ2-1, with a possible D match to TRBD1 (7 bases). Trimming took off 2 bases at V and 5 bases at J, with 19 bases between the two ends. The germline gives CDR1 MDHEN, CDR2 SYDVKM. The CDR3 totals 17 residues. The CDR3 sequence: CASSLERGLAIDNEQFF. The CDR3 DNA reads TGTGCCAGCAGTTTAGAGAGGGGGCTAGCGATAGACAATGAGCAGTTCTTC. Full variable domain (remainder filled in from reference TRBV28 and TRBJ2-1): DVKVTQSSRYLVKRTGEKVFLECVQDMDHENMFWYRQDPGLGLRLIYFSYDVKMKEKGDIPEGYSVSREKKERFSLILESASTNQTSMYLCASSLERGLAIDNEQFFGPGTRLTVL.

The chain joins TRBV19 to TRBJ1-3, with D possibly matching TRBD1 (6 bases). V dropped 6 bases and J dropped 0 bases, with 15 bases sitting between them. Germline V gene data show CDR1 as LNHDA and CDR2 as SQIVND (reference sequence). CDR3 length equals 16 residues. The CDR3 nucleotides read TGTGCCAGTAGGTCCGGGACATCTCCCTCTGGAAACACCATATATTTT. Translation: CASRSGTSPSGNTIYF.

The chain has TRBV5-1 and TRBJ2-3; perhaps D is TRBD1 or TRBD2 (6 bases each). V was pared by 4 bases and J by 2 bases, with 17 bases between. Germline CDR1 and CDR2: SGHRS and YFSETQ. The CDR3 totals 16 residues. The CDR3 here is CASSPGLGALTDTQYF. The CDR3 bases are TGCGCCAGCAGCCCGGGACTGGGGGCCCTCACAGATACGCAGTATTTT.

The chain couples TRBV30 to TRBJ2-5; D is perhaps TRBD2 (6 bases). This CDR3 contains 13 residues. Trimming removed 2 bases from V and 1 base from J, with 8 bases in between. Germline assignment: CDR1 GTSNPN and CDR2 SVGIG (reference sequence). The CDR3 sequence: CAWSRLGQETQYF. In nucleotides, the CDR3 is TGTGCCTGGAGTAGACTAGGCCAAGAGACCCAGTACTTC.

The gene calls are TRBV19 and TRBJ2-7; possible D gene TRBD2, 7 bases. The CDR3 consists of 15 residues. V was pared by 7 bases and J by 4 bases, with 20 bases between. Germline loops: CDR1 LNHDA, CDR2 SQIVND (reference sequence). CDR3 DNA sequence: TGTGCCAGTAAGGAAGCGGGGCAGGGGTCGTACGAGCAGTACTTC. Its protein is CASKEAGQGSYEQYF.

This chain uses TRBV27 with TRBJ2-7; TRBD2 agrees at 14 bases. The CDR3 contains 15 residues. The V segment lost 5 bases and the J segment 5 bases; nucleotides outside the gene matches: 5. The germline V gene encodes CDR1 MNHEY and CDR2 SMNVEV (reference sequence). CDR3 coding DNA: TGTGCCAGCAGTCCCGGACTAGCGGGAGGTGACGAGCAGTACTTC. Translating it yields CASSPGLAGGDEQYF.

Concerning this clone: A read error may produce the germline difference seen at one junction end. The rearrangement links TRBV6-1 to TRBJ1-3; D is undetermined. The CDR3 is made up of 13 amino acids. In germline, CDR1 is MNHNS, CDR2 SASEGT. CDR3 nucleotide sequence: TGTGCCAGCAGCTCCGAACCTGGGAACACCATATATTTT. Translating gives CASSSEPGNTIYF.

CDR3 DNA sequence: TGTGCCAGCAGTTTCGGGACTAGCGGGGGTGTGGATACGCAGTATTTT. Protein sequence: CASSFGTSGGVDTQYF. This chain links TRBV27 with TRBJ2-3; TRBD2 matches at 14 bases. Germline V gene lookup returns CDR1 MNHEY and CDR2 SMNVEV (reference sequence). The CDR3 covers 16 residues. V lost 3 bases, J lost 6 bases, and 5 bases stayed unmatched.

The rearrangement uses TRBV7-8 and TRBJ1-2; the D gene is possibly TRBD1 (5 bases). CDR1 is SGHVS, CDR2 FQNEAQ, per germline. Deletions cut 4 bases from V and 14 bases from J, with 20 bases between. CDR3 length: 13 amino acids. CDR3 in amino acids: CASSSFRDGPETF. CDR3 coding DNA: TGTGCCAGCAGCTCTTTCCGGGACGGTCCGGAAACCTTC.

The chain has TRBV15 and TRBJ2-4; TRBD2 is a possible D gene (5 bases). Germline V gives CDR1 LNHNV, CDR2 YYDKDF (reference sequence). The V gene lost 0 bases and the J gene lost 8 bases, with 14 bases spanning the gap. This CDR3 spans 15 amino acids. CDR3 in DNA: TGTGCCACCAGCAGAGATTTAGTCTACGGGGACATTCAGTACTTC. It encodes CATSRDLVYGDIQYF.

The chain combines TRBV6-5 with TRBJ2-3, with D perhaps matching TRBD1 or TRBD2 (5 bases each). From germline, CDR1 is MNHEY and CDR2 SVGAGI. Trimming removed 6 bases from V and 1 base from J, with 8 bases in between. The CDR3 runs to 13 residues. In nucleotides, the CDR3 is TGTGCCAGCAGGCTGGGGGGCACAGATACGCAGTATTTT. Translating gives CASRLGGTDTQYF.

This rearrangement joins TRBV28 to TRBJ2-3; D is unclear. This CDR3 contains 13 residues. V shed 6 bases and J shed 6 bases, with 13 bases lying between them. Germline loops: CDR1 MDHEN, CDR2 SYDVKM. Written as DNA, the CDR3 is TGTGCCAGCAGCCCAGCGAATGATGATACGCAGTATTTT. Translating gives CASSPANDDTQYF.

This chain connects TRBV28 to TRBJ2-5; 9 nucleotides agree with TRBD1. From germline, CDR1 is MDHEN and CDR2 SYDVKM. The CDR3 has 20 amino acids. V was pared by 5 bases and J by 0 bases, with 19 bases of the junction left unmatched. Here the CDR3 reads CASSGTGTGKEGRYQETQYF. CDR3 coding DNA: TGTGCCAGCAGTGGAACCGGGACAGGGAAGGAAGGTCGGTACCAAGAGACCCAGTACTTC.

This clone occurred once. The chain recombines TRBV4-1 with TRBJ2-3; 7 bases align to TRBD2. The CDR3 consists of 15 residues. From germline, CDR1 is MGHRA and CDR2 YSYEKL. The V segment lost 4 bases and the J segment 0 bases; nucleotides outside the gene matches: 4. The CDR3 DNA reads TGCGCCAGCAGCCGAGCGGGATCTAGCACAGATACGCAGTATTTT. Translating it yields CASSRAGSSTDTQYF.

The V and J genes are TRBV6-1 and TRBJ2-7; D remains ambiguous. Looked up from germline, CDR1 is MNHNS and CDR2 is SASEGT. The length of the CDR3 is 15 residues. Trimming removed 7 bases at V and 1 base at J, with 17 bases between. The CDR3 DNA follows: TGTGCCAGCAACAGCCTTTGGGTGGGGTCCTACGAGCAGTACTTC. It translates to CASNSLWVGSYEQYF.

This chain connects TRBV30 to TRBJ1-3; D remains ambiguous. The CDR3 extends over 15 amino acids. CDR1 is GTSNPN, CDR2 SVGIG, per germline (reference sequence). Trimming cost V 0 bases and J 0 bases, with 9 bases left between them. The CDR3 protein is CAWSVGGNSGNTIYF. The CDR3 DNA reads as TGTGCCTGGAGTGTAGGCGGAAACTCTGGAAACACCATATATTTT.

This CDR3 is CASSRQGGTYEQYF. The CDR3 DNA sequence: TGTGCCAGCAGCCGACAGGGGGGTACCTACGAGCAGTACTTC. V usage is TRBV7-9 and J usage is TRBJ2-7, with 9 bases matching TRBD1. CDR1 is SEHNR and CDR2 is FQNEAQ in the germline V gene (reference sequence). After removal of 5 bases from V and 2 bases from J, the junction contained 4 bases not matched to a gene. This CDR3 contains 14 residues.

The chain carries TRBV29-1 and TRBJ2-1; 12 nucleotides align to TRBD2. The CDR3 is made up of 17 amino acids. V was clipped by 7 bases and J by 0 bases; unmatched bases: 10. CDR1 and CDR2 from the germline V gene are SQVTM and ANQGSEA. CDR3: CSAYGTSGFSSYNEQFF. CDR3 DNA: TGCAGCGCTTACGGGACTAGCGGGTTCAGCTCCTACAATGAGCAGTTCTTC.

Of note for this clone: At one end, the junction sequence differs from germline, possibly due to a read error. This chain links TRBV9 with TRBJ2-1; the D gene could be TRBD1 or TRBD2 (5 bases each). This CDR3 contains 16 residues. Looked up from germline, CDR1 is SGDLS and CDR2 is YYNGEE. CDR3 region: CASGVGLDLRGNEQFF. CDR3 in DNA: TGTGCCAGCGGCGTAGGTTTAGATCTGAGGGGCAATGAGCAGTTCTTC.

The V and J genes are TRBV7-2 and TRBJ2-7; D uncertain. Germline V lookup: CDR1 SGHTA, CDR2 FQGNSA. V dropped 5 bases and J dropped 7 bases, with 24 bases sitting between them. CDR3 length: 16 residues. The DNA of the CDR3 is TGTGCCAGCAGCCCTATCCTGGACCTGACTGTGGGGGAGCAGTACTTC. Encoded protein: CASSPILDLTVGEQYF.

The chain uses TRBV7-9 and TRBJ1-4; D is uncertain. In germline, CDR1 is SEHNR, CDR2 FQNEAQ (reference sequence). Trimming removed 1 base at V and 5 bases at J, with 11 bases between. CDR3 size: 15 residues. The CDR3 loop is CASSLGSGQNEKLFF. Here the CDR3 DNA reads TGTGCCAGCAGCTTAGGATCTGGGCAGAATGAAAAACTGTTTTTT.